This T cell receptor beta chain came from a study of shared clonotypes between healthy human individuals (dated by TCRdb to 2020 to 2022). The study in broad terms: Three men and two women, aged 18 to 49 years, made up the cohort. For each donor, three plates each were used for CD4 naive and CD4 memory, two plates were used for CD8 naive, and one plate was used for CD8 memory. Blood TCR repertoires of a handful of healthy adults were deeply sequenced to estimate repertoire size and the extent of clonotype sharing between individuals. To increase sequencing depth and limit assay-specific biases, different laboratories used diverse techniques to prepare libraries and sequence TCR repertoires. Leukapheresis yielded between about 0.9 and 10 billion PBMCs per donor. Summary of the overall study and its limitations: Across a few donors, approximately 5% of naive CD4, roughly 3.5% of naive CD8, approximately 2.5% of memory CD4, and about 0.4% of memory CD8 clonotypes were shared. The small number of donors limited the genetic and exposure-history diversity represented. Only blood was sampled, and tissue TCR repertoires likely differ from those in blood. Naive subsets generally had larger estimated clonotype richness than memory subsets did. Pairwise subsampling indicated that sequencing depth was expected to affect the degree of clonotype sharing among donors. Even with the large sequencing depth, rarefaction of the sorted-subset datasets indicated that sequencing was incomplete. Compared with non-shared clonotypes, clonotypes shared by all four sorted-subset donors had higher generation probabilities.

For this clone: Its antigen is not yet known. One base away there is no much larger clone; base qualities are not given.

The donors were healthy, HIV-negative adults with no recently reported acute infections or vaccinations. All donors were Caucasian adults living in Nashville, Tennessee, USA. CD8 memory samples combined magnetically selected CD45RO+ cells with CCR7-negative CD45RA+ effector memory (TemRA) cells. Blood was collected by leukapheresis, and PBMCs were isolated by Ficoll-Histopaque density gradient centrifugation and then cryopreserved in liquid nitrogen vapor phase. Analytical flow cytometry was used to check the purity and quantity of each magnetically sorted T cell population. From each sorted fraction, genomic DNA was isolated and quantified by UV absorbance on a Nanodrop 2000c. TCR CDR3 regions were amplified from genomic DNA by multiplex PCR using the deep immunoSEQ assay. For each cell subset, the extracted genomic DNA was distributed evenly across all wells of several immunoSEQ 96-well plates, and each plate served as one replicate. For sorted subsets, approximately 200 ng of genomic DNA, equivalent to about 30,000 T cell genomes, went into each replicate PCR. The purified libraries were quantified using a Qubit 3.0 fluorometer, sized with a Bioanalyzer 2100, and then quantified again using the KAPA Library Quantification kit. Each immunoSEQ 96-well plate was sequenced on its own single-read 150-cycle Illumina NextSeq 550 flow cell. Per the authors' processing: Because the immunoSEQ output held only junctional sequences and lacked quality scores, the filtering could not match the filtering applied to full-length reads. To assign V/J genes and CDR3, sequences were annotated using PyIR, a Python wrapper for IgBLAST v1.9, with IMGT germline references. Reads were removed for weak V/J assignments (E-value above 1e-6), missing CDR3, stop codons, out-of-frame junctions, or ambiguous translated residues. V3J clonotypes were defined as sequences sharing an identical inferred V gene, J gene, and CDR3 amino acid sequence. To compute the percentage overlap between repertoires, the number of shared unique clonotypes was divided by the size of the smaller repertoire. Richness of each repertoire was evaluated using RTK rarefaction, the Chao1 estimator, and Recon v2.1 estimates of unobserved clonotypes. Generation probabilities were computed with OLGA for all TCRbeta clonotypes obtained by the gDNA method from several donors. The table comes from immuneACCESS by way of TCRdb, which keeps in-frame sequences with V and J called. Part of the clones is missing from these tables; in studies checked, under half for an unresolved V gene and the rest for unknown reasons. Clonal size and the V and J genes are those of that table, whereas D and trimming came from the DNA. The table for this sample lists approximately 350,000 clones; roughly 96% of them were counted only once. Approximately 0.32% of the sample is held by the ten biggest clonotypes.

The sample taken for sequencing was memory CD8+ T cells sorted from blood. The sample's cell subset or site label, decoded: CD45RO+ cells pooled with CCR7-negative TemRA cells. This sequence was found in a man aged 25-40 years in good health.

The CDR3 protein is CASSLGGTGTDTQYF. The base sequence is TGTGCCAGCAGCTTGGGGGGGACAGGGACAGATACGCAGTATTTT. This receptor chain uses TRBV5-8 and TRBJ2-3; 9 central bases correspond to TRBD1. The germline V gene gives CDR1 as SGHTS and CDR2 as YDEGEE. Trimming leaves V shorter by 0 bases and J shorter by 3 bases, with the junction holding 2 bases beyond the gene matches. The CDR3 numbers 15 residues from cysteine through phenylalanine. The CDR3 DNA has 45 bases and is translated from base 1.